This TCR beta chain was sequenced in a study of beta chain features in type 1 diabetes. Expressed TCRB transcripts were sequenced, since all the RNA that had been isolated was reverse transcribed. Assay used: immunoSEQ multiplex PCR; TCRdb lists only in-frame clones, some missing. The sample contains a few hundred thousand clones, 14% of which appear only once. Averaging around 120 mL, one heparinised blood draw was given by each donor. Germline CDR1 reads SQVTM; CDR2 reads ANQGSEA. The CDR3 length is 15 residues. With 5 bases clipped from V and 4 bases from J, the junction kept 7 bases outside the gene matches. Points on this clone: Its antigen is not identified.

Study findings and constraints: VDJ junctions from patients with type 1 diabetes contained fewer insertions and more deletions. Shorter templates might be favored by PCR, and equally so in patients and in controls. Within each of all four CD4+ subsets, Type 1 diabetes patients had TCRB CDR3s that were moderately but significantly shorter.

This TCR was sampled from a man younger than 45 in good health. The specimen sequenced was central memory CD4+ T cells from blood. The chain employs TRBV29-1 and TRBJ2-1, with 11 positions matching TRBD1. In DNA form, the CDR3 reads TGCAGCGTTTTGGGTAGGGACAGGGGGTACAATGAGCAGTTCTTC. It translates to CSVLGRDRGYNEQFF.